A single sample is the source of the 12 T cell receptor beta chains below, sequenced in a study of blood T cell repertoires in COVID-19. Libraries were prepared by immunoSEQ multiplex PCR; TCRdb keeps only in-frame clonotypes and omits some of them. This repertoire shows over 45,000 clones, over 65% found once; its top ten account for about 12%. The sequenced material came from peripheral blood. The receptors stem from a human donor in a cohort sampled during active COVID-19.

The chain combines TRBV7-9 with TRBJ1-3; D is undetermined. Germline assignment: CDR1 SEHNR and CDR2 FQNEAQ (reference sequence). Trimming pared 2 bases from V and 0 bases from J, leaving 8 bases between. The CDR3 sequence is 15 residues long. CDR3 in amino acids: CASSLPQISGNTIYF. DNA for the CDR3: TGTGCCAGCAGCTTACCACAGATCTCTGGAAACACCATATATTTT.

The V gene is TRBV18, the J gene TRBJ2-7; 7 bases are a match to TRBD2. The CDR3 runs 16 residues. Germline values: CDR1 KGHSH, CDR2 LQKENI. The V and J ends lost 0 bases and 0 bases, in that order; junction bases with no gene match: 5. The CDR3 region is CASSPPGRGSSYEQYF. DNA for the CDR3: TGTGCCAGCTCACCACCGGGGCGGGGGAGCTCCTACGAGCAGTACTTC.

V is TRBV24-1 and J is TRBJ1-1; D might be TRBD1 (6 bases). The CDR3 loop spans 14 amino acids. CDR1 and CDR2 (germline): KGHDR, SFDVKD. Trimming removed 11 bases from V and 5 bases from J, with 20 bases in between. The CDR3 loop reads CASKVQGGGTEAFF. CDR3 DNA sequence: TGTGCCAGCAAAGTGCAAGGGGGTGGTACTGAAGCTTTCTTT.

This rearrangement joins TRBV25-1 to TRBJ1-2, with 7 bases fitting TRBD1. The CDR3 spans 14 residues. J lost 6 bases, V lost 7 bases, and 11 bases had no gene match. Germline CDR1 is MGHDK and CDR2 is SYGVNS. The CDR3 sequence is CASIPGGQFHGYTF. The DNA of the CDR3 is TGTGCCAGCATTCCAGGGGGGCAGTTTCATGGCTACACCTTC.

The chain employs TRBV5-5 and TRBJ2-7, with D possibly being TRBD2 (5 bases). Looked up from germline, CDR1 is SGHKS and CDR2 is YYEKEE (reference sequence). Trimming took 0 bases from V and 2 from J, leaving 12 bases between them. This CDR3 contains 15 residues. The CDR3 DNA reads TGTGCCAGCAGCTTGGTGGTCGGGAATCCCTACGAGCAGTACTTC. Protein product: CASSLVVGNPYEQYF.

The chain joins TRBV2 to TRBJ1-5; 12 bases are shared with TRBD1. CDR1 and CDR2 from the germline V gene are SNHLY and FYNNEI. V gave up 6 bases and J gave up 1 base; unmatched junction bases: 10. This CDR3 has 18 amino acids. CDR3 region: CASSGDRGRVGSNQPQHF. The CDR3 coding sequence is TGTGCCAGCAGCGGGGACAGGGGGCGCGTCGGAAGCAATCAGCCCCAGCATTTT.

The chain has TRBV7-2 and TRBJ2-7, with a possible D match to TRBD1 (5 bases). The germline V gene has CDR1 SGHTA and CDR2 FQGNSA. The CDR3 contains 14 residues. In nucleotides, the CDR3 is TGTGCTACTCGAGTGGTTAGGGGCGCCTACGAGCAGTACTTC. Translating gives CATRVVRGAYEQYF.

V is TRBV21-1 and J is TRBJ1-2. TRBV21-1 is assigned pseudogene status. The CDR3 has 16 residues. The chain's CDR3 is CASSKKGFGGNYGYTF. The CDR3 nucleotides read TGTGCCAGCAGCAAAAAAGGATTCGGGGGAAACTATGGCTACACCTTC.

The chain is built from TRBV6-2 or TRBV6-3 and TRBJ2-1; TRBD2 might be the D (5 bases). CDR1 and CDR2 from the germline V gene are MNHEY and SVGEGT. V was shortened by 5 bases and J by 5 bases, with 16 bases between the two germline ends. The CDR3 runs 15 residues. CDR3 DNA: TGTGCCAGCAGTACCCCTTCCGGGATTCACAATGAGCAGTTCTTC. This codes for CASSTPSGIHNEQFF.

The V call is TRBV19, the J call TRBJ2-3, with D perhaps matching TRBD2 (6 bases). Germline V gene data show CDR1 as LNHDA and CDR2 as SQIVND (reference sequence). V lost 6 bases and J lost 1, with 29 bases in between. This CDR3 contains 20 residues. DNA for the CDR3: TGTGCCAGTAGCCCACGGCGTGGAGGGGACCTAAGCTTTCGCACAGATACGCAGTATTTT. It translates to CASSPRRGGDLSFRTDTQYF.

This chain joins TRBV4-3 and TRBJ1-4, with unresolved D. Trimming removed 2 bases at V and 8 bases at J, with 15 bases between. From germline, CDR1 is LGHNA and CDR2 YSLEER. The length of the CDR3 is 15 residues. The CDR3 is CASSQSSGLGEKLFF. DNA for the CDR3: TGCGCCAGCAGCCAATCATCGGGGTTAGGGGAAAAACTGTTTTTT.

This clone was detected only once. The chain couples TRBV29-1 to TRBJ1-1; D may be TRBD1 (5 bases). The CDR3 covers 13 residues. Per germline, CDR1 SQVTM and CDR2 ANQGSEA. V dropped 5 bases and J dropped 5 bases, with 15 bases sitting between them. The CDR3 protein is CSVREASGTEAFF. The CDR3, as DNA: TGCAGCGTTCGGGAGGCCTCAGGGACTGAAGCTTTCTTT.